A selection of T cell receptor beta chains follows, all from one sample in a study of blood T cell repertoires in COVID-19. Method: immunoSEQ multiplex PCR; TCRdb's copy keeps in-frame clones and lacks some. This sample has about 210,000 clones, with more than 75% found just once. The sequenced material came from peripheral blood. Every receptor here comes from a woman of 80 years or more with acute or convalescent COVID-19. Both conserved end residues are part of each CDR3. Each record gives: J gene, clone size, D gene, V gene, CDR3 protein, CDR3 DNA. The D gene is left open where the match is weak. Clone sizes are given selectively: once, few, many, or a class where the clone is expanded.

TRBJ2-2	-	TRBD2	TRBV4-1	CASSLRTSGHTGELFF	TGCGCCAGCAGCCTCCGGACTAGCGGTCACACCGGGGAGCTGTTTTTT
TRBJ1-1	-	TRBD1	TRBV7-9	CASSFTDRGTEAFF	TGTGCCAGCAGCTTTACGGACAGGGGAACTGAAGCTTTCTTT
TRBJ1-4	-	TRBD1	TRBV6-1	CASSDQSGGFNEKLFF	TGTGCCAGCAGTGACCAGTCAGGGGGCTTTAATGAAAAACTGTTTTTT
TRBJ2-1	-	-	TRBV18	CASSPPSRVRGNEQFF	TGTGCCAGCTCACCACCGTCTAGAGTGCGAGGAAATGAGCAGTTCTTC
TRBJ1-3	-	-	TRBV7-9	CASSLLGGDGTIYF	TGTGCCAGCTCCCTCCTGGGGGGGGATGGCACCATATATTTT
TRBJ2-3	-	TRBD2	TRBV29-1	CSAGGETSETSTDTQYF	TGCAGCGCCGGCGGGGAGACTAGCGAGACTAGCACAGATACGCAGTATTTT
TRBJ2-7	few	-	TRBV7-2	CASSLTGFAYEQYF	TGTGCCAGCAGCTTAACAGGGTTCGCCTACGAGCAGTACTTC
TRBJ1-5	-	TRBD1	TRBV6-2/TRBV6-3	CASSFTPQGDDQPQHF	TGTGCCAGCAGTTTTACCCCTCAGGGGGATGATCAGCCCCAGCATTTT
TRBJ1-1	-	-	TRBV30	CAWSILRGTEAFF	TGTGCCTGGAGTATTTTAAGGGGAACTGAAGCTTTCTTT
TRBJ1-5	-	TRBD1	TRBV27	CASSFRGGGNQPQHF	TGTGCCAGCAGTTTTCGAGGGGGCGGGAATCAGCCCCAGCATTTT
TRBJ2-3	-	-	TRBV10-1	CASSEYRELYTDTQYF	TGCGCCAGCAGTGAATACAGAGAGTTATACACAGATACGCAGTATTTT
TRBJ2-5	-	TRBD1	TRBV5-6	CASSPTGGARTQYF	TGTGCCAGCAGCCCAACAGGGGGCGCTCGGACCCAGTACTTC
TRBJ2-7	few	-	TRBV28	CASSFRTTIDEQYF	TGTGCCAGCAGTTTCCGGACAACCATTGACGAGCAGTACTTC
TRBJ1-2	-	TRBD1	TRBV28	CASSNRQGSYTF	TGTGCCAGCAGTAATCGACAGGGGAGCTACACCTTC
TRBJ2-7	few	TRBD2	TRBV19	CASSVRTSDYEQYF	TGTGCCAGTAGTGTCAGGACTAGTGACTACGAGCAGTACTTC
TRBJ1-2	-	-	TRBV29-1	CSDTGNYGYTF	TGCAGCGATACAGGAAACTATGGCTACACCTTC
TRBJ2-7	-	TRBD2	TRBV19	CASSGPRTSGSREQYF	TGTGCCAGTAGTGGACCACGGACTAGCGGGAGTCGCGAGCAGTACTTC
TRBJ2-3	few	-	TRBV7-2	CASSTMGRDLVDTQYF	TGTGCCAGCAGCACAATGGGGCGGGACTTGGTAGATACGCAGTATTTT
TRBJ1-5	-	-	TRBV28	CASSLWEPPEGQPQHF	TGTGCCAGCAGTTTATGGGAACCCCCAGAGGGTCAGCCCCAGCATTTT
TRBJ2-1	-	TRBD2	TRBV4-1	CASSLVGLAGFTTFF	TGCGCCAGCAGCCTCGTAGGACTAGCGGGATTTACGACGTTCTTC
TRBJ1-5	-	-	TRBV10-3	CATERQTKGHSTQPQHF	TGTGCCACCGAGAGACAGACTAAGGGACACTCAACTCAGCCCCAGCATTTT
TRBJ1-5	-	-	TRBV18	CASSPEETGVTPQHF	TGTGCCAGCTCACCAGAGGAGACAGGAGTCACGCCCCAGCATTTT
TRBJ2-7	-	TRBD1	TRBV9	CASTLGQDSYEQYF	TGTGCCAGCACTTTAGGACAGGACTCCTACGAGCAGTACTTC
TRBJ2-1	-	-	TRBV11-3	CASSLDPLYNEQFF	TGTGCCAGCAGCTTAGATCCACTATACAATGAGCAGTTCTTC
TRBJ1-1	-	TRBD1	TRBV9	CASSVEDRGQAFF	TGTGCCAGCAGCGTAGAGGACAGGGGGCAAGCTTTCTTT
TRBJ2-5	-	TRBD1	TRBV5-1	CASYTGGRGETQYF	TGCGCCAGCTACACAGGGGGCCGGGGGGAGACCCAGTACTTC
TRBJ2-5	-	TRBD1	TRBV5-1	CASSFETGGIETQYF	TGCGCCAGCAGCTTCGAGACAGGGGGCATTGAGACCCAGTACTTC
TRBJ2-1	-	TRBD2	TRBV5-1	CASSWGLAGNYNEQFF	TGCGCCAGCAGCTGGGGACTAGCGGGGAACTACAATGAGCAGTTCTTC
TRBJ1-2	-	-	TRBV7-8	CASSPSNYGYTF	TGTGCCAGCAGCCCCTCTAACTATGGCTACACCTTC
TRBJ1-5	-	-	TRBV18	CASSPSAGYLGQPQHF	TGTGCCAGCTCGCCCTCCGCAGGGTACCTTGGTCAGCCCCAGCATTTT
TRBJ2-1	-	TRBD2	TRBV5-1	CASSLEAGGGDEQFF	TGCGCCAGCAGCTTGGAGGCGGGAGGAGGAGATGAGCAGTTCTTC
TRBJ2-1	-	TRBD2	TRBV7-9	CASSLFLGAGAYDNEQFF	TGTGCCAGCAGCCTGTTCCTCGGGGCGGGAGCTTACGACAATGAGCAGTTCTTC
TRBJ2-7	-	TRBD1	TRBV28	CATRYGTELYEQYF	TGTGCCACCCGATATGGGACAGAGCTCTACGAGCAGTACTTC
TRBJ2-6	-	-	TRBV18	CASSDRPQTVTGANVLTF	TGTGCCAGCTCAGATCGACCACAGACAGTTACTGGGGCCAACGTCCTGACTTTC
TRBJ1-2	few	-	TRBV15	CATSNKLDYGYTF	TGTGCCACCAGCAATAAGCTAGACTATGGCTACACCTTC
TRBJ2-1	-	TRBD2	TRBV6-1	CASSERTRSYNEQFF	TGTGCCAGCAGTGAAAGGACTAGGTCATACAATGAGCAGTTCTTC
TRBJ1-1	few	-	TRBV18	CASSPPPGNTEAFF	TGTGCCAGCTCACCCCCCCCGGGGAACACTGAAGCTTTCTTT
TRBJ1-2	-	TRBD1	TRBV9	CASSSGQGRGRNYGYTF	TGTGCCAGCAGCAGCGGACAGGGGAGAGGACGTAACTATGGCTACACCTTC
TRBJ1-6	-	-	TRBV14	CASSQKRGEPEPLHF	TGTGCCAGCAGCCAAAAGAGAGGTGAACCCGAACCCCTCCACTTT
TRBJ1-1	-	-	TRBV19	CASMETAGVGTEAFF	TGTGCCAGTATGGAGACCGCGGGGGTAGGGACTGAAGCTTTCTTT
TRBJ2-5	-	-	TRBV18	CASSDTVAEETQYF	TGTGCCAGCTCGGACACGGTCGCAGAGGAGACCCAGTACTTC
TRBJ1-1	-	-	TRBV2	CASSEDSPGAFF	TGTGCCAGCAGTGAGGACAGTCCGGGGGCTTTCTTT